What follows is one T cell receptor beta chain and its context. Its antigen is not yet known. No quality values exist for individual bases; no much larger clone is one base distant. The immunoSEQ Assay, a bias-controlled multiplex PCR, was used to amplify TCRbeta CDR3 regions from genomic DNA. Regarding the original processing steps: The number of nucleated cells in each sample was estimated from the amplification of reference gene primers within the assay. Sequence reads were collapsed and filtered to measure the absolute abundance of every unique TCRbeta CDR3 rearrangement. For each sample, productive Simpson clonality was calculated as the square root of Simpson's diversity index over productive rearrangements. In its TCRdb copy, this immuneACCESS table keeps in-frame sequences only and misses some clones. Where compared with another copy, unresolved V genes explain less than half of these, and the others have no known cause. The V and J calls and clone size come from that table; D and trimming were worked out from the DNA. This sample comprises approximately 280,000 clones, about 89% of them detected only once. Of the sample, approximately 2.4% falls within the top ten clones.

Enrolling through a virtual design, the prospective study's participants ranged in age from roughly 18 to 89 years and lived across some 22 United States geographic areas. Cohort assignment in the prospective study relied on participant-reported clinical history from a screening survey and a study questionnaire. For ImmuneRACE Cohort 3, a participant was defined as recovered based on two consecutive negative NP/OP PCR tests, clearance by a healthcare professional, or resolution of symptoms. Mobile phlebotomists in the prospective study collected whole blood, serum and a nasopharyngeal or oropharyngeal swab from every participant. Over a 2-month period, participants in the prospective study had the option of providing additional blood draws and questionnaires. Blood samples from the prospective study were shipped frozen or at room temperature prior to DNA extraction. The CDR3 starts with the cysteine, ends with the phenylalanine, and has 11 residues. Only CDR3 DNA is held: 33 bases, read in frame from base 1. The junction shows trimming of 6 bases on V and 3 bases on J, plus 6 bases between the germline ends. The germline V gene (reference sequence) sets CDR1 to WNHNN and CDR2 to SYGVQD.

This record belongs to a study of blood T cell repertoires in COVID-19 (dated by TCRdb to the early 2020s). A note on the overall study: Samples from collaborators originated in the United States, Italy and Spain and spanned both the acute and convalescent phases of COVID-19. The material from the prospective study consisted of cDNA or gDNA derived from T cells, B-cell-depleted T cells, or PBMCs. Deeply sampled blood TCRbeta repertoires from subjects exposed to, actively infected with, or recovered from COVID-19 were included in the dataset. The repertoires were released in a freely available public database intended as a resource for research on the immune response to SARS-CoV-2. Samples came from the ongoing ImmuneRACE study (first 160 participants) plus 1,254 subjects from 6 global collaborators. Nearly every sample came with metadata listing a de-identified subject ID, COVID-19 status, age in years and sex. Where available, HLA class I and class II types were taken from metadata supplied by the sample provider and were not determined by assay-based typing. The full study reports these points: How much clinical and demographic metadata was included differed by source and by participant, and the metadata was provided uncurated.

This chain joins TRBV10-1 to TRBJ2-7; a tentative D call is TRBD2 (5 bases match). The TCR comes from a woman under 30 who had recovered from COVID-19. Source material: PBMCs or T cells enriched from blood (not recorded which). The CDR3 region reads CASSRDYEQYF. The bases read TGCGCCAGCAGCCGGGACTACGAGCAGTACTTC.